Listed here are 29 T cell receptor beta chains from one sample, sequenced in a study of shared clonotypes between healthy human individuals. It was CD45RO-negative cells, positively selected for CCR7, that made up naive CD8 cells, with terminally differentiated effector memory CD45RA+ cells excluded. The assay was immunoSEQ multiplex PCR, and TCRdb's table has in-frame clones only and misses some. The sample contains roughly 2.1 million clones, 93% of which appear only once. Input material: naive CD8+ T cells from PBMCs. The source of these receptors is a man between 18 and 35 years old in good health. Some clones in this sample may be carry-over from other donors' samples.

The chain has TRBV7-2 and TRBJ2-6; the D is unclear. V dropped 1 base and J dropped 4 bases, with 8 bases sitting between them. This CDR3 is built from 15 residues. The germline CDR1 and CDR2 sequences are SGHTA and FQGNSA. The CDR3 loop is CASSLVGRGANVLTF. CDR3 bases: TGTGCCAGCAGCTTAGTAGGGCGAGGGGCCAACGTCCTGACTTTC.

The chain couples TRBV28 to TRBJ2-7; a weak D match, TRBD2 (5 bases). The ends were cut back, 3 bases at V and 4 bases at J, with 22 bases in the middle. Germline CDR1 reads MDHEN; CDR2 reads SYDVKM. The CDR3 runs to 17 residues. CDR3 sequence: CASSFVQSSKGLYEQYF. The CDR3 DNA is TGTGCCAGCAGTTTCGTCCAATCTAGCAAGGGTTTATACGAGCAGTACTTC.

The gene calls are TRBV4-1 and TRBJ1-1; 9 positions agree with TRBD1. Germline values: CDR1 MGHRA, CDR2 YSYEKL. The CDR3 length is 19 residues. Losses at the gene ends were 4 bases for V and 5 bases for J; bases not matched to a gene: 20. CDR3 in amino acids: CASSPFPPGQGEGRTEAFF. The CDR3 coding sequence is TGCGCCAGCAGCCCTTTCCCTCCGGGACAGGGTGAGGGAAGAACTGAAGCTTTCTTT.

Comments on this clone: Other DNA variants within this sample encode the same CDR3. The chain employs TRBV5-1 and TRBJ1-1; D is unresolved. CDR1 and CDR2 (germline): SGHRS, YFSETQ. V lost 2 bases to trimming and J lost 5 bases, with 4 bases between them. The CDR3 is 11 residues long. The DNA for the CDR3 is TGCGCCAGCAGCTTCGGTACTGAAGCTTTCTTT. As protein: CASSFGTEAFF. Based on the CDR3 plus reference TRBV5-1 and TRBJ1-1, the full variable domain is KAGVTQTPRYLIKTRGQQVTLSCSPISGHRSVSWYQQTPGQGLQFLFEYFSETQRNKGNFPGRFSGRQFSNSRSEMNVSTLELGDSALYLCASSFGTEAFFGQGTRLTVV.

The V and J genes are TRBV19 and TRBJ2-1; D is ambiguous. Trimming cost V 5 bases and J 4 bases, with 9 bases left between them. CDR3 size: 13 residues. Germline V CDR1 and CDR2: LNHDA, SQIVND (reference sequence). Here the CDR3 DNA reads TGTGCCAGTAGTCTGACGGTTTACAATGAGCAGTTCTTC. This translates into CASSLTVYNEQFF.

The chain uses TRBV5-6 and TRBJ2-1, with unresolved D. V gave up 2 bases and J gave up 1 base, with 7 bases separating them. The germline V gene has CDR1 SGHDT and CDR2 YYEEEE. The CDR3 totals 14 residues. The CDR3 is CASSFSQSYNEQFF. In nucleotides, the CDR3 is TGTGCCAGCAGCTTCAGCCAGTCCTACAATGAGCAGTTCTTC.

Comment on this clone: It may be a read error: a sequence one base away is much more abundant. The sample carries other DNA sequences with the same CDR3. The V and J genes are TRBV11-2 and TRBJ2-7; D gene ambiguous. V gave up 1 base and J gave up 5 bases, with 3 bases separating them. The CDR3 length is 11 residues. The germline gives CDR1 SGHAT, CDR2 FQNNGV. The CDR3 DNA sequence: TGTGCCAGCAGCTTAGCCGACGAGCAGTACTTC. Protein: CASSLADEQYF. The variable domain in full, with the rest retrieved from reference TRBV11-2 and TRBJ2-7, is EAGVAQSPRYKIIEKRQSVAFWCNPISGHATLYWYQQILGQGPKLLIQFQNNGVVDDSQLPKDRFSAERLKGVDSTLKIQPAKLEDSAVYLCASSLADEQYFGPGTRLTVT.

This sequence joins TRBV28 and TRBJ2-1; possibly TRBD2 for D (5 bases). V lost 6 bases, J lost 15 bases, and 18 bases lay in between. The CDR3 is made up of 12 amino acids. Per the germline V gene, CDR1 is MDHEN and CDR2 is SYDVKM. The CDR3 loop is CASSSRGTLSFF. The CDR3 DNA follows: TGTGCCAGCAGCTCCCGGGGAACCCTATCGTTCTTC.

The rearrangement uses TRBV15 and TRBJ1-2; possibly TRBD1 for D (6 bases). Germline V CDR1 and CDR2: LNHNV, YYDKDF (reference sequence). The CDR3 covers 16 residues. With 8 bases removed from V and 1 base from J, the gap between germline ends came to 20 bases. The CDR3 sequence: CATRGAGTPINYGYTF. The DNA of the CDR3 is TGTGCCACCCGGGGGGCAGGGACACCGATTAACTATGGCTACACCTTC.

This sequence joins TRBV28 and TRBJ1-4; no firm D call. V was clipped by 3 bases and J by 6 bases, with 14 bases between them. Germline lookup yields CDR1 MDHEN and CDR2 SYDVKM. This CDR3 has 15 amino acids. As DNA, the CDR3 is TGTGCCAGCAGTTTGAACAGCGCTTTTTATGAAAAACTGTTTTTT. This codes for CASSLNSAFYEKLFF.

Concerning this clone: Other DNA sequences in this specimen translate into the identical CDR3. The chain combines TRBV5-1 with TRBJ2-1; 12 positions agree with TRBD2. The CDR3 is 16 amino acids. V lost 4 bases to trimming and J lost 4 bases; unmatched junction nucleotides: 6. From germline, CDR1 is SGHRS and CDR2 YFSETQ. CDR3: CASSPGLAGIYNEQFF. The DNA for the CDR3 is TGCGCCAGCAGCCCAGGACTAGCGGGAATATACAATGAGCAGTTCTTC.

The chain uses TRBV28 and TRBJ1-1; D gene ambiguous. Germline V lookup: CDR1 MDHEN, CDR2 SYDVKM. The CDR3 has 14 amino acids. The V gene lost 4 bases and the J gene lost 6 bases, with 15 bases spanning the gap. CDR3 residues: CASSSRAGPPEAFF. CDR3 in DNA: TGTGCCAGCAGTTCCCGAGCGGGCCCACCTGAAGCTTTCTTT.

V and J are TRBV28 and TRBJ2-7; D not resolved. This CDR3 spans 16 amino acids. With 6 bases removed from V and 2 bases from J, the gap between germline ends came to 20 bases. Looked up from germline, CDR1 is MDHEN and CDR2 is SYDVKM. CDR3 residues: CASSTPTQPNPYEQYF. Written as DNA, the CDR3 is TGTGCCAGCAGCACCCCCACACAACCTAACCCCTACGAGCAGTACTTC.

The V and J genes are TRBV7-8 and TRBJ2-7, with D maybe TRBD1 (5 bases). V was cut by 1 base and J by 0 bases, with 13 bases left in between. In germline, CDR1 is SGHVS, CDR2 FQNEAQ. The CDR3 is 16 residues long. The CDR3 is CASSLGGHLPSYEQYF. The CDR3 bases are TGTGCCAGCAGCTTAGGAGGACACCTTCCCTCCTACGAGCAGTACTTC.

This clone was found once. The chain recombines TRBV16 with TRBJ2-5; 10 bases match TRBD2. The germline CDR1 and CDR2 sequences are KGHSY and FQNENV. The CDR3 runs to 17 residues. With V trimmed by 0 bases and J by 2 bases, 6 bases remained unmatched. CDR3 DNA: TGTGCCAGCAGCCAATCGGTGACTAGCGGGTTTCAAGAGACCCAGTACTTC. This translates into CASSQSVTSGFQETQYF.

V and J are TRBV28 and TRBJ2-1; D ambiguous. There are 13 residues in the CDR3. The V end was cut by 8 bases, the J end by 0 bases, with 8 bases between. Germline CDR1 and CDR2: MDHEN and SYDVKM. CDR3 nucleotide sequence: TGTGCCAGCTCTACCAACTCCTACAATGAGCAGTTCTTC. Protein product: CASSTNSYNEQFF.

This chain uses TRBV5-1 with TRBJ2-1; maybe TRBD2 (6 bases). The V and J ends lost 2 bases and 9 bases respectively, with 21 bases between them. The CDR3 spans 16 residues. Germline V lookup: CDR1 SGHRS, CDR2 YFSETQ. The CDR3 DNA reads TGCGCCAGCAGCTTATTGGTTCGGGAGAAGCTTGGTGAGCAGTTCTTC. Translated: CASSLLVREKLGEQFF.

The genes are TRBV20-1 and TRBJ1-2; D is uncertain. V lost 6 bases and J lost 4, with 6 bases in between. Looked up from germline, CDR1 is DFQATT and CDR2 is SNEGSKA (reference sequence). The CDR3 totals 10 residues. CDR3 sequence (DNA): TGCAGTGCCCCTGCCTATGGCTACACCTTC. The encoded protein is CSAPAYGYTF.

In regard to this clone: The sample contains more than one DNA sequence encoding this CDR3. This chain uses TRBV4-1 with TRBJ2-7, with 7 bases aligning to TRBD2. Per germline, CDR1 MGHRA and CDR2 YSYEKL. Losses at the gene ends were 3 bases for V and 3 bases for J; bases not matched to a gene: 5. CDR3 length: 14 residues. CDR3 sequence: CASSQGGTDYEQYF. In nucleotides, the CDR3 is TGCGCCAGCAGCCAGGGGGGGACTGACTACGAGCAGTACTTC.

The chain employs TRBV9 and TRBJ2-2; D is ambiguous. V was clipped by 3 bases and J by 1 base, with 13 bases between them. The length of the CDR3 is 16 residues. CDR1 is SGDLS and CDR2 is YYNGEE in the germline V gene. The CDR3 loop reads CASSARRGLNTGELFF. The CDR3 DNA reads TGTGCCAGCAGCGCACGCCGAGGTTTGAACACCGGGGAGCTGTTTTTT.

This chain links TRBV19 with TRBJ2-2; D is unclear. Germline V gives CDR1 LNHDA, CDR2 SQIVND (reference sequence). The CDR3 consists of 13 residues. The V gene lost 2 bases and the J gene lost 6 bases, with 7 bases spanning the gap. Here the CDR3 reads CASSITDPGELFF. Here the CDR3 DNA reads TGTGCCAGTAGTATAACGGACCCCGGGGAGCTGTTTTTT. The full variable domain, its missing parts supplied by reference TRBV19 and TRBJ2-2, is DGGITQSPKYLFRKEGQNVTLSCEQNLNHDAMYWYRQDPGQGLRLIYYSQIVNDFQKGDIAEGYSVSREKKESFPLTVTSAQKNPTAFYLCASSITDPGELFFGEGSRLTVL.

The V and J genes are TRBV29-1 and TRBJ2-7; TRBD1 matches at 9 bases. The CDR3 extends over 12 amino acids. Germline CDR1 and CDR2: SQVTM and ANQGSEA. Losses at the gene ends were 7 bases for V and 3 bases for J; bases not matched to a gene: 4. CDR3 coding DNA: TGCAGCGCCGGGACAGGGTACTACGAGCAGTACTTC. It encodes CSAGTGYYEQYF.

A note on this clone: Additional DNA sequences in this sample encode the identical CDR3. The chain is built from TRBV7-3 and TRBJ2-3; 11 bases line up with TRBD1. J gave up 5 bases and V 5 bases, and 6 bases lay outside the gene matches. Germline-derived CDR1 and CDR2 are SGHTA and FQGTGA. The CDR3 loop spans 15 amino acids. Written as DNA, the CDR3 is TGTGCCAGCAGCCGGACAGGGGGCTCGGGAGATACGCAGTATTTT. It encodes CASSRTGGSGDTQYF. The full variable domain, its missing parts supplied by reference TRBV7-3 and TRBJ2-3, is GAGVSQTPSNKVTEKGKYVELRCDPISGHTALYWYRQSLGQGPEFLIYFQGTGAADDSGLPNDRFFAVRPEGSVSTLKIQRTERGDSAVYLCASSRTGGSGDTQYFGPGTRLTVL.

V gene TRBV9 combines with J gene TRBJ1-1, with a tentative D call TRBD1 (5 bases). In germline, CDR1 is SGDLS, CDR2 YYNGEE. The CDR3 length is 15 residues. V lost 0 bases and J 1 base, leaving 10 bases between the germline ends. The CDR3, as DNA: TGTGCCAGCAGCGTAGGGGACGCTTCGAACACTGAAGCTTTCTTT. Translating it yields CASSVGDASNTEAFF.

Concerning this clone: The same CDR3 arises from other DNA sequences in this sample as well. The rearrangement uses TRBV27 and TRBJ1-1; D not certain. The CDR3 loop spans 14 amino acids. V lost 3 bases and J lost 0, with 8 bases in between. The germline gives CDR1 MNHEY, CDR2 SMNVEV (reference sequence). CDR3 coding DNA: TGTGCCAGCAGTTTGGGGAGGATGAACACTGAAGCTTTCTTT. As protein: CASSLGRMNTEAFF.

V is TRBV9 and J is TRBJ2-7, with 9 bases fitting TRBD1. The CDR3 loop spans 15 amino acids. The V gene's germline CDR1 is SGDLS and CDR2 YYNGEE. The V gene end was trimmed by 4 bases and the J gene end by 2 bases; junction bases not matched to a gene: 7. The CDR3 DNA reads as TGTGCCAGCAGCAAAGGGACAGGGCTAACCTACGAGCAGTACTTC. This gives the protein CASSKGTGLTYEQYF. The complete variable domain, with remaining parts taken from reference TRBV9 and TRBJ2-7, reads DSGVTQTPKHLITATGQRVTLRCSPRSGDLSVYWYQQSLDQGLQFLIQYYNGEERAKGNILERFSAQQFPDLHSELNLSSLELGDSALYFCASSKGTGLTYEQYFGPGTRLTVT.

V and J are TRBV6-1 and TRBJ1-2; D is possibly TRBD1 (5 bases). V lost 0 bases and J 1 base, leaving 9 bases between the germline ends. The CDR3 spans 15 residues. CDR1 and CDR2 from the germline V gene are MNHNS and SASEGT. This CDR3 is CASSEAGLINYGYTF. Written as DNA, the CDR3 is TGTGCCAGCAGTGAAGCGGGACTTATTAACTATGGCTACACCTTC.

This clone was counted between two and nine times. V and J are TRBV10-2 and TRBJ1-1, with D unresolved. Germline CDR1 reads WSHSY; CDR2 reads SAAADI. The CDR3 is made up of 14 amino acids. V dropped 2 bases and J dropped 1 base, with 8 bases sitting between them. CDR3 amino acids: CASSETWPNTEAFF. The CDR3 DNA reads as TGCGCCAGCAGTGAGACATGGCCGAACACTGAAGCTTTCTTT.

CDR3 coding DNA: TGTGCCAGCAGCGCCACCCTGTCGGACAGGGGAGGTCCAGATACGCAGTATTTT. Protein product: CASSATLSDRGGPDTQYF. The chain carries TRBV9 and TRBJ2-3, with 9 bases fitting TRBD1. Trimming at V came to 3 bases and at J to 4 bases, leaving 15 bases not matched to a gene. The germline V gene has CDR1 SGDLS and CDR2 YYNGEE. This CDR3 has 18 residues.